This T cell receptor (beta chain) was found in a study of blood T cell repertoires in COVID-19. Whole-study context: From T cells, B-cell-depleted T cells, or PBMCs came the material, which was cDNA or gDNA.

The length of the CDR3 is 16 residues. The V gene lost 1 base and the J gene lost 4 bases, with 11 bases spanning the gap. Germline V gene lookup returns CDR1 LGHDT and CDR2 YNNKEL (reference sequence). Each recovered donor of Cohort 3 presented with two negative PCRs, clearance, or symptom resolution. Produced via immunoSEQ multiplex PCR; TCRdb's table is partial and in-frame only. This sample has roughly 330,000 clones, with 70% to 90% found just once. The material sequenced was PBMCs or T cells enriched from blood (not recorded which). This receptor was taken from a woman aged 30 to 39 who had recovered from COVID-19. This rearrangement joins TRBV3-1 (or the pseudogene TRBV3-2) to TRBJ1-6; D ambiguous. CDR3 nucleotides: TGTGCCAGCAGCCAAGCGCAGACTGGGTATAATTCACCCCTCCACTTT. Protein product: CASSQAQTGYNSPLHF.